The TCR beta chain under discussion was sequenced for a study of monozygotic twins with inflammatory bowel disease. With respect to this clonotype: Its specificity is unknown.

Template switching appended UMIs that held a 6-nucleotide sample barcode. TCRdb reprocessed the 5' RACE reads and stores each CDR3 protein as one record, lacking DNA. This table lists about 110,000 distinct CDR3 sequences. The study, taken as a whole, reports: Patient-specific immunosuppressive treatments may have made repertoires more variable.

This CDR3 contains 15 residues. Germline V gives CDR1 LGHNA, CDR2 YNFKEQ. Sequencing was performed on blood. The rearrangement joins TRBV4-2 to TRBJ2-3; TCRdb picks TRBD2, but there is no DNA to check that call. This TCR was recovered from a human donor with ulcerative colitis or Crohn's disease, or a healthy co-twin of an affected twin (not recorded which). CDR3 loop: CASSQLAGGPDTQYF.